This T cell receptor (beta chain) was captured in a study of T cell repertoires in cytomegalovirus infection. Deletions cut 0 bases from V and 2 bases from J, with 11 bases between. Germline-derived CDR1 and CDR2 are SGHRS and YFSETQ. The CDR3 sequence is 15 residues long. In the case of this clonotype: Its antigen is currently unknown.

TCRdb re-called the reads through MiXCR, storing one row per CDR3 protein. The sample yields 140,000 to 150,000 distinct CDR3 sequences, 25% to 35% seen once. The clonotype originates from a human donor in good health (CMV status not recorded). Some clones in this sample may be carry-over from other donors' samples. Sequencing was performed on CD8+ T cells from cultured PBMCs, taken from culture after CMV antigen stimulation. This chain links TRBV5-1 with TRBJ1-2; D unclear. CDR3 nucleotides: TGCGCCAGCAGCTTGGACCTAGGACGAAACTATGGCTACACCTTC. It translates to CASSLDLGRNYGYTF.